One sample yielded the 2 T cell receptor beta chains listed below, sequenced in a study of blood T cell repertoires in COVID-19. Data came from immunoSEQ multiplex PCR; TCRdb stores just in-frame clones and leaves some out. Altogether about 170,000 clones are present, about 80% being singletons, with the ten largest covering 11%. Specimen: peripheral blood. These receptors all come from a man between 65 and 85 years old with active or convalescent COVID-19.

The CDR3: CASSYSLAGGYNEQFF. In DNA, the CDR3 is TGTGCCAGCAGTTACTCCCTAGCGGGAGGTTACAATGAGCAGTTCTTC. This chain connects TRBV6-6 to TRBJ2-1, with TRBD2 identical over 11 bases. CDR1 and CDR2 from the germline V gene are MNHNY and SVGAGI (reference sequence). The CDR3 consists of 16 residues. V gave up 0 bases and J gave up 4 bases; unmatched junction bases: 2.

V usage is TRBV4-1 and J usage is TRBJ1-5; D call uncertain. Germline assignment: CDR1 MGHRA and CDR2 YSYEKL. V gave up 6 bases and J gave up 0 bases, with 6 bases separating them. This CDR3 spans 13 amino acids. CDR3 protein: CASSRGSNQPQHF. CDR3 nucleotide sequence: TGCGCCAGCAGTCGGGGTAGCAATCAGCCCCAGCATTTT.